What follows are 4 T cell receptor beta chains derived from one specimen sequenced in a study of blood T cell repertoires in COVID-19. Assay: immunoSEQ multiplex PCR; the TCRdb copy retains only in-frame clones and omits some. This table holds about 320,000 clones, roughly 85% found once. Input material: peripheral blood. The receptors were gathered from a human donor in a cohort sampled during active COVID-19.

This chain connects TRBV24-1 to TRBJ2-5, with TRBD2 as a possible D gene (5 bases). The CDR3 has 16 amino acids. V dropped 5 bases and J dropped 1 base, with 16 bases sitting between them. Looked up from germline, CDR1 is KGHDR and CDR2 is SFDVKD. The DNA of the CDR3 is TGTGCCACCAGTGTCACCCCTACGGGGATCCAAGAGACCCAGTACTTC. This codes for CATSVTPTGIQETQYF.

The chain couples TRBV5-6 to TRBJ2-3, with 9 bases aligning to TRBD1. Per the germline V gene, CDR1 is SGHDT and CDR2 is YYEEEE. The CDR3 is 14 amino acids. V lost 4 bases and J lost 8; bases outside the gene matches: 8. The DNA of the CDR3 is TGTGCCAGCAGCCCGGGACAGGGTAAGAGTACGCAGTATTTT. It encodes CASSPGQGKSTQYF.

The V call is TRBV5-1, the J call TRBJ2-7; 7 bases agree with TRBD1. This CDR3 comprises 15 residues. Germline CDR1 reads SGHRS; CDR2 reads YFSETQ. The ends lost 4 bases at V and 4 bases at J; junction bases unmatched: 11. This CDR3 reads CASSLQTGSTYEQYF. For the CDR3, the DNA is TGCGCCAGCAGCCTACAGACAGGGTCCACTTACGAGCAGTACTTC.

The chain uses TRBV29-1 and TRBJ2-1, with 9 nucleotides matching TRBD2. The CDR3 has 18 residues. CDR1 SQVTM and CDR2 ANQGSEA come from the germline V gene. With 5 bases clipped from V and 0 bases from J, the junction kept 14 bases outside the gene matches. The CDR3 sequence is CSVHLPAGGISSYNEQFF. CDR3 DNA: TGCAGCGTTCATCTACCGGCGGGGGGGATTAGCTCCTACAATGAGCAGTTCTTC.